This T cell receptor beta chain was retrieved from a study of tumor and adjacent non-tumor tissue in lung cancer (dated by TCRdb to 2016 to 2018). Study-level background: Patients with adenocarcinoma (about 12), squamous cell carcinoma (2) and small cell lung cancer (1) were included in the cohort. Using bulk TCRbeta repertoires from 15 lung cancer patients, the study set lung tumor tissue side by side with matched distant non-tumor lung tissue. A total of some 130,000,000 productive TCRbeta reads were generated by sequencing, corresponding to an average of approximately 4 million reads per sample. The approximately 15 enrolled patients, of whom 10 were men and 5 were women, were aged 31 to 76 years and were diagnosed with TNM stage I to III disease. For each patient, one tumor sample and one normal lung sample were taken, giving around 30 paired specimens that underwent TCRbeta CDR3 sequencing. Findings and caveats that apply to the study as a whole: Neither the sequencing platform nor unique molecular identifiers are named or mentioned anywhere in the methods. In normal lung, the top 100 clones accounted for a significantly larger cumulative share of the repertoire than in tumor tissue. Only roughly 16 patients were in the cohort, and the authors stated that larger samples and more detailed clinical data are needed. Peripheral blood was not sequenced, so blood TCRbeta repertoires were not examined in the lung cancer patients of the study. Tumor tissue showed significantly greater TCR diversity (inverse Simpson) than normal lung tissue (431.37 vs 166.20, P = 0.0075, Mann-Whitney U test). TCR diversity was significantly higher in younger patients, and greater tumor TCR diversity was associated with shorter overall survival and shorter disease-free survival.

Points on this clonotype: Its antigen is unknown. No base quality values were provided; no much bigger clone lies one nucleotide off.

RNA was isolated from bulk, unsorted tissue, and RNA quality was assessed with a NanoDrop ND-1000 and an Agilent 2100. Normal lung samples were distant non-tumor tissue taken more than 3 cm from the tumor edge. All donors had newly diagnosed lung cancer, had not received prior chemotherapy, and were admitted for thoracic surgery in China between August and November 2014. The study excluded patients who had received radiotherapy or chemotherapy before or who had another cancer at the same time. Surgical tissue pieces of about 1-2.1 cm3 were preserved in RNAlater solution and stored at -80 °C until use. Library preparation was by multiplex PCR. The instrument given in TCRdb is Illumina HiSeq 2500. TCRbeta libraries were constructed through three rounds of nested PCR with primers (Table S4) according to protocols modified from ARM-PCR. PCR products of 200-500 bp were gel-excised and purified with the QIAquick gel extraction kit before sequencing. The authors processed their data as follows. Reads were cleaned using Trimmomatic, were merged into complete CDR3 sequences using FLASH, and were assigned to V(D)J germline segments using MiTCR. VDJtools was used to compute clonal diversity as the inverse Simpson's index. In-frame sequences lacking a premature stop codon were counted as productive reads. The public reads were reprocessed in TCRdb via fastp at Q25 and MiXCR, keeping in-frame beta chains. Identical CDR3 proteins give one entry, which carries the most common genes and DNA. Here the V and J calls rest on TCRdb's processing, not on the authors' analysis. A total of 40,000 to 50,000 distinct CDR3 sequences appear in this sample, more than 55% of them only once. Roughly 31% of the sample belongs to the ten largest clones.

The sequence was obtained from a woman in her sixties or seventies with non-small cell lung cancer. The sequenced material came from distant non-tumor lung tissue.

CDR3 protein: CSIDLDRSYEQYF. In nucleotide form, the sequence is TGCAGTATTGACCTGGACAGGAGTTACGAGCAGTACTTC. The chain uses TRBV29-1 and TRBJ2-7; 7 bases in the junction line up with TRBD1. The germline V gene yields SQVTM for CDR1 and ANQGSEA for CDR2. From the cysteine through the phenylalanine, the CDR3 covers 13 amino acids. The kept DNA is CDR3 alone, 39 bases in frame from the first base.